These 13 T cell receptor beta chains were sequenced from one sample in a study of early T cells in non-severe SARS-CoV-2 infection. Each CDR3 protein is one row after TCRdb ran MiXCR on the 5' RACE reads. The table records 100,000 or so distinct CDR3 sequences, around 17% of them present only once. The source was whole blood, collected at baseline. The source is an adult who was a healthcare worker with PCR-confirmed SARS-CoV-2 infection or an uninfected control (not recorded which).

The rearrangement uses TRBV7-8 and TRBJ1-1; the match to TRBD1 covers 8 bases. V was pared by 2 bases and J by 7 bases, with 9 bases of the junction left unmatched. This CDR3 spans 15 amino acids. CDR1 is SGHVS, CDR2 FQNEAQ, per germline. The CDR3 coding sequence is TGTGCCAGCAGCTTAACAGGGGGGGCGAGCCTTGAAGCTTTCTTT. Its protein product is CASSLTGGASLEAFF.

J is TRBJ1-5 and V is TRBV12-3 or TRBV12-4, with TRBD1 as a possible D gene (5 bases). This CDR3 is 14 amino acids long. V was trimmed by 6 bases and J by 0 bases, leaving 9 bases between them. CDR3 loop: CASRQGNSNQPQHF. CDR3 DNA sequence: TGTGCCAGCAGGCAGGGTAATAGCAATCAGCCCCAGCATTTT.

The chain carries TRBV12-3 or TRBV12-4 and TRBJ2-3; 10 bases fit TRBD2. The V gene end was trimmed by 7 bases and the J gene end by 3 bases; junction bases not matched to a gene: 4. CDR3 length equals 14 residues. DNA of the CDR3: TGTGCCAGCACCCTAGCGGGGGAGACAGATACGCAGTATTTT. The encoded protein is CASTLAGETDTQYF.

This clonotype was seen at least ten times. The V gene is TRBV27, the J gene TRBJ2-6; D tentatively reads TRBD1 or TRBD2 (8 bases each). V dropped 4 bases and J dropped 0 bases, with 13 bases sitting between them. Per the germline V gene, CDR1 is MNHEY and CDR2 is SMNVEV (reference sequence). The CDR3 is 17 amino acids. The CDR3 nucleotides read TGTGCCAGCAGTTGGACAGGGACTAGCTCTGGGGCCAACGTCCTGACTTTC. Translated, it gives CASSWTGTSSGANVLTF.

This clonotype was recorded many times. V is TRBV25-1 and J is TRBJ1-4; D is ambiguous. Germline lookup yields CDR1 MGHDK and CDR2 SYGVNS. The CDR3 is 13 amino acids. V lost 5 bases and J 7 bases, leaving 11 bases between the germline ends. The chain's CDR3 is CASSPTASEKLFF. The CDR3 bases are TGTGCCAGCAGTCCCACGGCCTCTGAAAAACTGTTTTTT.

This clonotype appeared a few times. J is TRBJ2-7 and V is TRBV20-1; 8 nucleotides line up with TRBD1. This CDR3 has 13 residues. Germline lookup yields CDR1 DFQATT and CDR2 SNEGSKA (reference sequence). V trimming: 6 bases; J trimming: 0 bases; junction bases outside the gene matches: 4. The CDR3 DNA reads TGCAGTGCCGGACAGGGTATCTCCTACGAGCAGTACTTC. Encoded protein: CSAGQGISYEQYF.

This clonotype turned up a few times. This chain joins TRBV12-3 or TRBV12-4 and TRBJ2-1; D unclear. The CDR3 spans 11 residues. Trimming removed 7 bases from V and 6 bases from J, with 7 bases in between. The CDR3, as DNA: TGTGCCAGCACCCGTCGCAATGAGCAGTTCTTC. This gives the protein CASTRRNEQFF.

Only a few counts were recorded for this clonotype. The gene calls are TRBV19 and TRBJ2-1; 10 nucleotides match TRBD2. The CDR3 length is 14 residues. Germline CDR1 LNHDA, CDR2 SQIVND (reference sequence). Unmatched junction bases numbered 3, after V lost 5 bases and J lost 5 bases. The CDR3 is CASSFGLADNEQFF. DNA for the CDR3: TGTGCCAGTAGTTTTGGACTAGCGGACAATGAGCAGTTCTTC.

In its sample, this clonotype was seen a few times. The chain combines TRBV12-3 or TRBV12-4 with TRBJ2-5; D not resolved. Trimming stripped 2 bases from V and 1 base from J, with 17 bases between. The CDR3 spans 17 residues. CDR3 in DNA: TGTGCCAGCAGTTTATCGGCCCGGACGGAAACCCAAGAGACCCAGTACTTC. Translating it yields CASSLSARTETQETQYF.

The table lists this clonotype with many counts. The CDR3 DNA sequence: TGTGCCAGCAGTTTTAATGGTCCCGAAGATGAGCAGTTCTTC. This codes for CASSFNGPEDEQFF. The V gene is TRBV12-3 or TRBV12-4, the J gene TRBJ2-1, with D hard to call. V dropped 3 bases and J dropped 8 bases, with 14 bases sitting between them. The CDR3 loop spans 14 amino acids.

This clonotype was detected ten times or more. This chain connects TRBV2 to TRBJ1-4; no definite D call. The CDR3 contains 15 residues. Germline CDR1 and CDR2: SNHLY and FYNNEI. V shed 5 bases and J shed 7 bases, with 17 bases lying between them. The CDR3 loop is CASSQEPGNSEKLFF. The CDR3 nucleotides are TGTGCCAGCAGTCAAGAACCGGGGAATAGTGAAAAACTGTTTTTT.

This clonotype came up a few times. The chain combines TRBV3-1 with TRBJ2-2; D perhaps matches TRBD2 (6 bases). CDR3 size: 13 residues. Trimming removed 7 bases at V and 6 bases at J, with 12 bases between. Per the germline V gene, CDR1 is LGHDT and CDR2 is YNNKEL (reference sequence). CDR3 nucleotides: TGTGCCAGCAACAGGCGGGGAGCCGGGGAGCTGTTTTTT. Encoded protein: CASNRRGAGELFF. The whole variable domain, filled in from reference TRBV3-1 and TRBJ2-2, reads DTAVSQTPKYLVTQMGNDKSIKCEQNLGHDTMYWYKQDSKKFLKIMFSYNNKELIINETVPNRFSPKSPDKAHLNLHINSLELGDSAVYFCASNRRGAGELFFGEGSRLTVL.

This chain joins TRBV7-3 and TRBJ2-3; tentative D call: TRBD2 (5 bases). Germline V lookup: CDR1 SGHTA, CDR2 FQGTGA. Trimming removed 3 bases at V and 2 bases at J, with 15 bases between. The CDR3 sequence is 16 residues long. CDR3 in DNA: TGTGCCAGCAGCTTGGGAGCGTTACGACTCACAGATACGCAGTATTTT. This codes for CASSLGALRLTDTQYF.